The text below deals with one TCR beta chain. Unmatched junction bases numbered 5, after V lost 4 bases and J lost 4 bases. In germline, CDR1 is MNHNS, CDR2 SASEGT. The CDR3 extends over 15 amino acids. Vbeta (60) and Jbeta (13) primers were used in the PCR. Profiling relied on immunoSEQ multiplex PCR, and the TCRdb table lists in-frame clones only, not all of them. In the table there are over 90,000 clones, around 70% of which are singletons. The data were obtained in a study of cytomegalovirus exposure and HLA in healthy donors. Study in general: An earlier analysis found under 130 million unique TCR beta sequences from approximately 190 million T cells.

Input material: PBMCs. This TCR came from a woman in her forties or fifties in good health and CMV-seropositive. The chain recombines TRBV6-1 with TRBJ1-5, with 9 positions matching TRBD1. CDR3 nucleotide sequence: TGTGCCAGCAGTGCCTCGGGACAGGGAAATCAGCCCCAGCATTTT. The encoded protein is CASSASGQGNQPQHF.